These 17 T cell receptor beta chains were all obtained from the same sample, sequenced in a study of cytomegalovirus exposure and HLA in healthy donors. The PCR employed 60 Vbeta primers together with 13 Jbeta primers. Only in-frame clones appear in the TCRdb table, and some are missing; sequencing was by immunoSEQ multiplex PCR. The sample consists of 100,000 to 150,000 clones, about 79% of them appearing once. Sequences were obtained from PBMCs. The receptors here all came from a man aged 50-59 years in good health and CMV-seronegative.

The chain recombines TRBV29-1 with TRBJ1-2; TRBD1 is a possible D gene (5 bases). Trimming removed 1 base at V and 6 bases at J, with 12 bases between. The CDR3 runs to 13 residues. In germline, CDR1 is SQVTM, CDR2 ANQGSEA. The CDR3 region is CSVEAPGPNGYTF. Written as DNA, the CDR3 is TGCAGCGTTGAAGCACCAGGGCCTAATGGCTACACCTTC. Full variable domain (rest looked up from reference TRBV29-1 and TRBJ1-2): SAVISQKPSRDICQRGTSLTIQCQVDSQVTMMFWYRQQPGQSLTLIATANQGSEATYESGFVIDKFPISRPNLTFSTLTVSNMSPEDSSIYLCSVEAPGPNGYTFGSGTRLTVV.

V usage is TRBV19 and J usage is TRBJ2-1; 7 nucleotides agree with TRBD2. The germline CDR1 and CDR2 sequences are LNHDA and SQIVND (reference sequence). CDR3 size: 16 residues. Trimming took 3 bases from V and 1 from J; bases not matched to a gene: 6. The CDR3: CASSIWAGESYNEQFF. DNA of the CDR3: TGTGCCAGTAGTATCTGGGCGGGGGAGTCCTACAATGAGCAGTTCTTC.

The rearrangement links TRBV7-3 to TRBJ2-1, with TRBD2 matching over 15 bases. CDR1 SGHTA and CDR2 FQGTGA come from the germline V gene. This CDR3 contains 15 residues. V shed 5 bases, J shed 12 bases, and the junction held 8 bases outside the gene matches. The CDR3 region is CASSPGLAGGWMQFF. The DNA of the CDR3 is TGTGCCAGCAGCCCGGGACTAGCGGGGGGATGGATGCAGTTCTTC.

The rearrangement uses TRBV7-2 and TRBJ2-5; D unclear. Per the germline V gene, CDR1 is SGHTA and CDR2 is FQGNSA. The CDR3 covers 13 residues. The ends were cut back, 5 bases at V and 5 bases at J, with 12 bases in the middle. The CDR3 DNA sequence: TGTGCCAGCAGCCTCGGGTCGCGGGAGACCCAGTACTTC. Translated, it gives CASSLGSRETQYF.

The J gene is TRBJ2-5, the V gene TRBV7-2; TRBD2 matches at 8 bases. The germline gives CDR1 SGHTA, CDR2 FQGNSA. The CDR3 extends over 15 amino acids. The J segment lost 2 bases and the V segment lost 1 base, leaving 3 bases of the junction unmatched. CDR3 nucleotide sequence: TGTGCCAGCAGCTTAGTGGGACTAGAGCAAGAGACCCAGTACTTC. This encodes CASSLVGLEQETQYF.

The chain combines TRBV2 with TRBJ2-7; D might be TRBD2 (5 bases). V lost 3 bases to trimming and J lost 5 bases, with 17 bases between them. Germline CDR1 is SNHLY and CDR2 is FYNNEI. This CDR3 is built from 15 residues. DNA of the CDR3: TGTGCCAGCAGTGACACGCGGGTAATCTCACACGAGCAGTACTTC. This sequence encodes CASSDTRVISHEQYF.

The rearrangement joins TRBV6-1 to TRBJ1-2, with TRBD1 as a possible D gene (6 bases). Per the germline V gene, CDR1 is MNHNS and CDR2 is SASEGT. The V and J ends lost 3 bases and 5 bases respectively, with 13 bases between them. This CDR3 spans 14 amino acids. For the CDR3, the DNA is TGTGCCAGCAGTGAGAGGGGGACCCTATATGGCTACACCTTC. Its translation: CASSERGTLYGYTF.

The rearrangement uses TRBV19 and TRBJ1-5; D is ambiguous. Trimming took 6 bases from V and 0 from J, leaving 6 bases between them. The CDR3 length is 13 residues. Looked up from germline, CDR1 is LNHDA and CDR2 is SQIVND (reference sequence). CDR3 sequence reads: CASSTNSNQPQHF. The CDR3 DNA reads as TGTGCCAGTAGCACAAATAGCAATCAGCCCCAGCATTTT.

For the CDR3, the DNA is TGTGCCAGTAGTATCCTCGGGACAGGGCCCCTGGCTAGGGAGCAGTACTTC. It codes for CASSILGTGPLAREQYF. V is TRBV19 and J is TRBJ2-7; 9 bases are a match to TRBD1. CDR1 is LNHDA and CDR2 is SQIVND in the germline V gene (reference sequence). J gave up 7 bases and V 3 bases, and 16 bases lay outside the gene matches. The CDR3 loop spans 17 amino acids.

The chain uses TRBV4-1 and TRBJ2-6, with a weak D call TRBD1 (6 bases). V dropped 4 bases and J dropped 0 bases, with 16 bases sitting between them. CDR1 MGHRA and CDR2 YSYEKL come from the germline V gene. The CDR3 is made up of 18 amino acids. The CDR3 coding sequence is TGCGCCAGCAGCCCCCTCCTGGACAGAGCCTCTGGGGCCAACGTCCTGACTTTC. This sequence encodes CASSPLLDRASGANVLTF.

CDR3 sequence reads: CASSLMSARETEAFF. In DNA form, the CDR3 reads TGTGCCAGCAGCTTAATGTCAGCGAGGGAGACTGAAGCTTTCTTT. The rearrangement links TRBV7-3 to TRBJ1-1; no definite D call. Germline V lookup: CDR1 SGHTA, CDR2 FQGTGA. The V end was cut by 1 base, the J end by 5 bases, with 14 bases between. The CDR3 is 15 amino acids. The variable domain in full, completed from reference TRBV7-3 and TRBJ1-1, reads GAGVSQTPSNKVTEKGKYVELRCDPISGHTALYWYRQSLGQGPEFLIYFQGTGAADDSGLPNDRFFAVRPEGSVSTLKIQRTERGDSAVYLCASSLMSARETEAFFGQGTRLTVV.

The CDR3, as DNA: TGTGCCAGCAGGTCCCTAGCGGGGGGGCCAGTGGAGACCCAGTACTTC. Its protein is CASRSLAGGPVETQYF. The V gene is TRBV11-1, the J gene TRBJ2-5; 12 nucleotides line up with TRBD2. The CDR3 extends over 16 amino acids. V lost 6 bases and J lost 5; bases outside the gene matches: 10. Looked up from germline, CDR1 is SGHAT and CDR2 is FQDESV (reference sequence).

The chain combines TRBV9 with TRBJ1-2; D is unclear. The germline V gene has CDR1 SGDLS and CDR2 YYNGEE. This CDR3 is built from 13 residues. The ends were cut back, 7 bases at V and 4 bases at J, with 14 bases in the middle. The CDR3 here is CASEGSTFYGYTF. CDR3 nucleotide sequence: TGTGCCAGCGAGGGCAGTACTTTCTATGGCTACACCTTC.

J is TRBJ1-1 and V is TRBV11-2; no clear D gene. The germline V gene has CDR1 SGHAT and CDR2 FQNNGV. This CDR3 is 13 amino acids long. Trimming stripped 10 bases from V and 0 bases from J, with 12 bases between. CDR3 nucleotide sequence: TGTGCCACCTCTCGCGGGATGAACACTGAAGCTTTCTTT. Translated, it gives CATSRGMNTEAFF.

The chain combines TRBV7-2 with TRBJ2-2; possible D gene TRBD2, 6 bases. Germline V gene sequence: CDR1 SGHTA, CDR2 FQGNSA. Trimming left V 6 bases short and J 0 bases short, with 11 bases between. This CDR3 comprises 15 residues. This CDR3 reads CASSIGGTNTGELFF. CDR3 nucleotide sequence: TGTGCCAGCAGTATTGGGGGGACGAACACCGGGGAGCTGTTTTTT.

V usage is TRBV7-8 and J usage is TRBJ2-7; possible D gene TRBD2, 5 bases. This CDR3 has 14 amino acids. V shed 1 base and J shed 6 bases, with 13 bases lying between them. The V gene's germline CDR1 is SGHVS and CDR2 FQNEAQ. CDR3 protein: CASSLGGSIGEQYF. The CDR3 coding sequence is TGTGCCAGCAGCTTAGGAGGGAGTATCGGCGAGCAGTACTTC.

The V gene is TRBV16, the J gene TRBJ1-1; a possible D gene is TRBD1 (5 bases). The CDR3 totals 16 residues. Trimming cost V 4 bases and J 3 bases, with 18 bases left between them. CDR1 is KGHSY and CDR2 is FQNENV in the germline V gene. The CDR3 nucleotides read TGTGCCAGCAGCCCGGCCCCCGGGGGATTTGACACTGAAGCTTTCTTT. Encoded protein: CASSPAPGGFDTEAFF.